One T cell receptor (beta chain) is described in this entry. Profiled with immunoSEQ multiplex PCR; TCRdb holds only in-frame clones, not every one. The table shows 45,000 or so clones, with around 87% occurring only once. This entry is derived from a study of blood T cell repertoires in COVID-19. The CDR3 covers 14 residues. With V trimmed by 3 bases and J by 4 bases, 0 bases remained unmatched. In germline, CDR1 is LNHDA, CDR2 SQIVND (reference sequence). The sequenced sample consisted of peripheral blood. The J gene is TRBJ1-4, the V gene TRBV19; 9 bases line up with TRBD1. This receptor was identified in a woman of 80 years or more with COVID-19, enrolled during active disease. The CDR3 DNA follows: TGTGCCAGTAGTATGGGACAGGGTAATGAAAAACTGTTTTTT. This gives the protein CASSMGQGNEKLFF.